This T cell receptor beta chain was recorded in a study of blood T cell repertoires in COVID-19. Turning to the study itself: Whether acute or convalescent, the COVID-19 samples came from the United States, Italy and Spain.

This clone was counted a few times. Generated by immunoSEQ multiplex PCR, the TCRdb table keeps only in-frame clones and is missing some. In the table there are around 93,000 clones, 88% of which are singletons. The CDR3 contains 14 residues. Germline assignment: CDR1 SNHLY and CDR2 FYNNEI. The V and J ends lost 7 bases and 3 bases, in that order; junction bases with no gene match: 8. The source is an elderly man with acute or convalescent COVID-19. The rearrangement joins TRBV2 to TRBJ2-5, with TRBD2 matching 7 bases. The sequencing input was peripheral blood. The CDR3, as DNA: TGTGCCAGCACCGAAAAGGGGAGGGAAGAGACCCAGTACTTC. Amino acids: CASTEKGREETQYF.